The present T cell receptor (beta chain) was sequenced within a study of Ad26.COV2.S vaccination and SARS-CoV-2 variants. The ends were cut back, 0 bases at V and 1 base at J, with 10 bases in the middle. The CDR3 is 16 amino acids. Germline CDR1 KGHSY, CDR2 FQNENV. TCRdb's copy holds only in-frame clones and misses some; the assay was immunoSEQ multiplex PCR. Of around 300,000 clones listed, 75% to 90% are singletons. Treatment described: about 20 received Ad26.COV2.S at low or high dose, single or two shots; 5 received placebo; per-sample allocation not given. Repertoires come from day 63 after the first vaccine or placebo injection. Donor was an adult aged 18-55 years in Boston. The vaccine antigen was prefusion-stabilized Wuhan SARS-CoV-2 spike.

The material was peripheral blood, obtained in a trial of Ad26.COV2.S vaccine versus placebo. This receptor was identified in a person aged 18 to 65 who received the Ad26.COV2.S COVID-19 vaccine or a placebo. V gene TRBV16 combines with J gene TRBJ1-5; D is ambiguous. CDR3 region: CASSQSSGISNQPQHF. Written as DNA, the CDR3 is TGTGCCAGCAGCCAATCCTCCGGCATCAGCAATCAGCCCCAGCATTTT.